This record concerns one T cell receptor (beta chain) sequence. Its matching antigen is unknown. The data were taken from a study of cytomegalovirus exposure and HLA in healthy donors. Clones were read by immunoSEQ multiplex PCR, and TCRdb kept only the in-frame ones, dropping some. The sample includes 150,000 to 200,000 clones, about 88% of them seen just once. It was the approximately 130-subject validation cohort, separate from the approximately 670-subject first cohort, to which the donors belonged. Findings of the study overall: The listing of 160 or so TCR beta chains classed them as cytomegalovirus-associated. Reported performance of the classifier showed diagnosis of cytomegalovirus status with high specificity and sensitivity.

V trimming: 0 bases; J trimming: 6 bases; junction bases outside the gene matches: 11. Germline-derived CDR1 and CDR2 are SGHNT and YENEEA. The CDR3 consists of 17 residues. The origin of this receptor is a young woman in good health and CMV-seronegative. V and J are TRBV11-3 and TRBJ2-1, with TRBD2 matching 7 bases. Material: PBMCs. The CDR3 sequence: CASSLDLSPGTINEQFF. As DNA, the CDR3 is TGTGCCAGCAGCTTAGATCTTAGCCCTGGGACTATCAATGAGCAGTTCTTC. The entire variable domain, with the rest obtained from reference TRBV11-3 and TRBJ2-1, is as follows: EAGVVQSPRYKIIEKKQPVAFWCNPISGHNTLYWYLQNLGQGPELLIRYENEEAVDDSQLPKDRFSAERLKGVDSTLKIQPAELGDSAVYLCASSLDLSPGTINEQFFGPGTRLTVL.